What follows are 8 T cell receptor beta chains derived from one specimen sequenced in a study of human T cells and chemical hapten exposure (dated by TCRdb to about 2021). The sample's time point label, decoded: pre-sensitization, week 0. The sample's treatment or condition label, decoded: therapeutic diphenylcyclopropenone sensitization with weekly scalp DPC. Library generation was performed with RACE. Sequencing was carried out with a NextSeq 500. Clones were called with MiXCR by TCRdb after fastp trimmed the public reads at Q25, and only in-frame beta chains were retained. Rows with one shared CDR3 protein collapse into an entry with the most common genes and DNA. The sample table holds about 62,000 distinct CDR3 sequences, of which 6.5% to 8.5% were seen once. The ten most abundant clones make up 1.5% to 2% of the sample. This specimen was whole blood, taken in connection with sensitization to the hapten diphenylcyclopropenone (DPC). These receptors all stem from a woman aged 25 to 39 with alopecia areata. Some clones in this sample may be carry-over from other donors' samples.

This clonotype was found many times. The V call is TRBV20-1, the J call TRBJ2-7, with 7 bases fitting TRBD1. V shed 0 bases and J 0 bases; nucleotides not matched to a gene: 5. The CDR3 sequence is 15 residues long. Per the germline V gene, CDR1 is DFQATT and CDR2 is SNEGSKA (reference sequence). The CDR3 DNA follows: TGCAGTGCTAGAGAGGGGACAGCTACCTCCTACGAGCAGTACTTC. It is translated as CSAREGTATSYEQYF.

The genes are TRBV7-9 and TRBJ2-6; D is undetermined. Germline V gene lookup returns CDR1 SEHNR and CDR2 FQNEAQ (reference sequence). This CDR3 contains 12 residues. V shed 10 bases and J shed 0 bases, with 4 bases lying between them. This CDR3 reads CATRSGANVLTF. CDR3 nucleotides: TGTGCCACCCGCTCTGGGGCCAACGTCCTGACTTTC.

This clonotype showed up just a few times. The chain couples TRBV6-6 to TRBJ1-1; 8 bases match TRBD1. CDR1 and CDR2 from the germline V gene are MNHNY and SVGAGI (reference sequence). V lost 7 bases and J lost 11; bases outside the gene matches: 12. This CDR3 has 13 amino acids. The DNA of the CDR3 is TGTGCCAGCACCCCAAACGGGCAGGGGGCGGCTTTCTTT. Translated: CASTPNGQGAAFF.

The sample holds many counts of this clonotype. The CDR3 DNA sequence: TGTGCCATCAGTGAGCCCGCGACAGTTCCCTACGAGCAGTACTTC. Translation gives CAISEPATVPYEQYF. This sequence joins TRBV10-3 and TRBJ2-7, with D maybe TRBD1 (5 bases). This CDR3 has 15 residues. Trimming cost V 2 bases and J 2 bases, with 13 bases left between them. Germline assignment: CDR1 ENHRY and CDR2 SYGVKD.

This clonotype was counted many times. The V and J genes are TRBV28 and TRBJ2-3, with 9 bases that match TRBD2. V shed 6 bases and J 5 bases; nucleotides not matched to a gene: 18. This CDR3 comprises 18 residues. CDR1 and CDR2 from the germline V gene are MDHEN and SYDVKM. The CDR3 here is CASSPSEGSGGGGDTQYF. As DNA, the CDR3 is TGTGCCAGCAGCCCAAGTGAAGGTAGCGGGGGTGGTGGAGATACGCAGTATTTT.

This rearrangement joins TRBV11-2 to TRBJ2-3, with D uncertain. The CDR3 contains 11 residues. The germline V and J ends were trimmed by 3 bases and 8 bases, with 6 bases remaining between them. From germline, CDR1 is SGHAT and CDR2 FQNNGV. CDR3 in amino acids: CASSFVGTQYF. CDR3 sequence (DNA): TGTGCCAGCAGCTTTGTTGGTACGCAGTATTTT.

In this sample, this clonotype turned up many times. The rearrangement joins TRBV29-1 to TRBJ2-6; no clear D gene. This CDR3 comprises 16 residues. Trimming took off 4 bases at V and 2 bases at J, with 15 bases between the two ends. CDR1 is SQVTM, CDR2 ANQGSEA, per germline. The CDR3: CSVVSDWVTGANVLTF. CDR3 in DNA: TGCAGCGTTGTTTCGGATTGGGTGACTGGGGCCAACGTCCTGACTTTC.

This clonotype was detected ten times or more. The rearrangement uses TRBV3-1 and TRBJ1-5; no firm D call. Per the germline V gene, CDR1 is LGHDT and CDR2 is YNNKEL (reference sequence). This CDR3 is built from 14 residues. V was trimmed by 1 base and J by 7 bases, leaving 11 bases between them. The CDR3 region has the DNA TGTGCCAGCAGCCAAGCGGGAGTGGAACAGCCCCAGCATTTT. It encodes CASSQAGVEQPQHF.